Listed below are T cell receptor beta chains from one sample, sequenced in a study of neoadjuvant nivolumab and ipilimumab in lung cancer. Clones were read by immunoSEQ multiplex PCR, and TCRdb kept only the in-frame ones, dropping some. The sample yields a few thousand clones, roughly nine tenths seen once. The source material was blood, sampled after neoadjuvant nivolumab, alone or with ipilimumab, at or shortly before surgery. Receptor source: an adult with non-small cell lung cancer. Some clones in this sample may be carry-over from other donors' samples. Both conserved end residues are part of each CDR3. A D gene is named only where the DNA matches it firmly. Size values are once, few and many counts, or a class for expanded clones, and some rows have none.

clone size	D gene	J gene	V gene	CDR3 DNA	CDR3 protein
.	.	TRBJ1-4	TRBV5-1	TGCGCCAGCAGCAAGGGACCTACCCGGGAAAAACTGTTTTTT	CASSKGPTREKLFF
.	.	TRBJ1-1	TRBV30	TGTGCCTGGACGAAAATGGGCACTGAAGCTTTCTTT	CAWTKMGTEAFF
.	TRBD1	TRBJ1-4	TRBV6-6	TGTGCCAGCAGTCCACCGGGACAGGAGGATGAAAAACTGTTTTTT	CASSPPGQEDEKLFF
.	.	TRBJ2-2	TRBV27	TGTGCCAGCAGTTTATTCAGGGCGAACACCGGGGAGCTGTTTTTT	CASSLFRANTGELFF
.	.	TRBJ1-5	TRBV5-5	TGTGCCAGCAGCTTGGCGGACAGTTCTAATCAGCCCCAGCATTTT	CASSLADSSNQPQHF
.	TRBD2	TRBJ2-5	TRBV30	TGTGCCTACACCGGGACTAGCGGGAGTCCCGGCGAGACCCAGTACTTC	CAYTGTSGSPGETQYF
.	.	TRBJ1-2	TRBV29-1	TGCAGCGTTGTTGATTGGGGGGCACGTGGCTACACCTTC	CSVVDWGARGYTF
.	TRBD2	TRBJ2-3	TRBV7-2	TGTGCCAGCAGCTCTCTGAGCGGGAGGGCTTGGAAGGATACGCAGTATTTT	CASSSLSGRAWKDTQYF
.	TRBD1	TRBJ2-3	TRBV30	TGTGCCTGGAGCGGGACAGGGGCGAAACTAGCTCGTAGAGGCACAGATACGCAGTATTTT	CAWSGTGAKLARRGTDTQYF
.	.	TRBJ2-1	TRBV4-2	TGTGCCAGCAGCCAAGGAGGTAGCTCCTACAATGAGCAGTTCTTC	CASSQGGSSYNEQFF
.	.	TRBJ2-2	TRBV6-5	TGTGCCAGCAGTTACGCGTCTACAGGGTACGGGGAGCTGTTTTTT	CASSYASTGYGELFF
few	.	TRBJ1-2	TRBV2	TGTGCCAGCAGTGAAGGGAGTTGGAACTATGGCTACACCTTC	CASSEGSWNYGYTF
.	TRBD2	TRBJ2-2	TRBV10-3	TGTGCCATCAGTGAACGGGAGGCTACCGGGGAGCTGTTTTTT	CAISEREATGELFF
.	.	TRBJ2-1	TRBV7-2	TGTGCCAGCAGCTCGACTCTTGAGCAGTTCTTC	CASSSTLEQFF
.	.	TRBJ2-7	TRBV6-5	TGTGCCAGCAGTTACTCGCGGGACATCTCCTACGAGCAGTACTTC	CASSYSRDISYEQYF
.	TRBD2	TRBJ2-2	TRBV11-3	TGTGCCAGCAGCTTAGGGACTAGCGACACCGGGGAGCTGTTTTTT	CASSLGTSDTGELFF
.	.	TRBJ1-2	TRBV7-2	TGTGCCAGCAGCCGGGGGGGGACTGGCCCAGCTAACTATGGCTACACCTTC	CASSRGGTGPANYGYTF
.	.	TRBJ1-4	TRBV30	TGTGCCTGGAGTGTTCAGGGAAGCGAAAAACTGTTTTTT	CAWSVQGSEKLFF
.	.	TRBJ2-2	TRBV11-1	TGTGCCAGCAGCTTTCAGGCAGGGGAGAACACCGGGGAGCTGTTTTTT	CASSFQAGENTGELFF
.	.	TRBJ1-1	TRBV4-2	TGTGCCAGCAGCGGGCTCCCAGTGGGGGCTGAAGCTTTCTTT	CASSGLPVGAEAFF
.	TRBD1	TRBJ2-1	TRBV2	TGTGCCAGCAGCCTACAGGGGCATGAGCAGTTCTTC	CASSLQGHEQFF
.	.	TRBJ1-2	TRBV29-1	TGCAGCGTTTCTCCGGGACGCGACTATGGCTACACCTTC	CSVSPGRDYGYTF
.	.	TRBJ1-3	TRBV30	TGTGCCTGGGGAGCTGGAAACACCATATATTTT	CAWGAGNTIYF
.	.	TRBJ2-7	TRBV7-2	TGTGCCAGCAGCTTACTGGACTACGAGCAGTACTTC	CASSLLDYEQYF
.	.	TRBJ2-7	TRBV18	TGTGCCAGCTCACTTGCGGACTCCTACGAGCAGTACTTC	CASSLADSYEQYF
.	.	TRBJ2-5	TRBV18	TGTGCCAGCTCACCGCCGGGCCGTGGAGAGACCCAGTACTTC	CASSPPGRGETQYF